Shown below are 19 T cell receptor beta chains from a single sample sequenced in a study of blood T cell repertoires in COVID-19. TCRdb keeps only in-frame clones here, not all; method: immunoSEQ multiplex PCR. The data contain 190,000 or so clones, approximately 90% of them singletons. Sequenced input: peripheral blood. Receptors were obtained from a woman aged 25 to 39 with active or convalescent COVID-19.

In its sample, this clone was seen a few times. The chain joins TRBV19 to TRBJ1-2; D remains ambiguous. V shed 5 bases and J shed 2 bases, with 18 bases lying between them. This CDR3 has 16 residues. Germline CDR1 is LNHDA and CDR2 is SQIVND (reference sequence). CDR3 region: CASSPASTLLNYGYTF. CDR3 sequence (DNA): TGTGCCAGTAGTCCTGCTTCTACCCTACTGAACTATGGCTACACCTTC.

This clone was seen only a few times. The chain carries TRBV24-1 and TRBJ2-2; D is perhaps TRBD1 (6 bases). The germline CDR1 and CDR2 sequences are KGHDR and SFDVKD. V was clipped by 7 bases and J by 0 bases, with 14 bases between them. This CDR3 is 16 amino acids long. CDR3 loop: CATSTGRLANTGELFF. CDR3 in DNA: TGTGCCACCAGCACAGGGAGACTCGCGAACACCGGGGAGCTGTTTTTT.

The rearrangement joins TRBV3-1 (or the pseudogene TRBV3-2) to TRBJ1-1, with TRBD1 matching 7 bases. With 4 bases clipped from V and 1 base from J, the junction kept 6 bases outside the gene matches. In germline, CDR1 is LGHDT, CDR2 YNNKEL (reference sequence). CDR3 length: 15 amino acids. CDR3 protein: CASSRKTGANTEAFF. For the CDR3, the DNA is TGTGCCAGCAGCCGGAAAACAGGGGCGAACACTGAAGCTTTCTTT.

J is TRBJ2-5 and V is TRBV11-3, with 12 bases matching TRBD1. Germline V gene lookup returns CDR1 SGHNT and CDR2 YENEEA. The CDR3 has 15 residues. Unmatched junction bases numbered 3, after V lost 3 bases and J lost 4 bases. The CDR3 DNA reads TGTGCCAGCAGCTTGGGACAGGGGGCGAGAGAGACCCAGTACTTC. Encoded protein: CASSLGQGARETQYF.

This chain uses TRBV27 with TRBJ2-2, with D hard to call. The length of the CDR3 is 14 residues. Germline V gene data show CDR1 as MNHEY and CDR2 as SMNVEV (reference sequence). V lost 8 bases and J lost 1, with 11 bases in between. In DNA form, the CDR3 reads TGTGCCAGCTCAAAAAGAGGGAACACCGGGGAGCTGTTTTTT. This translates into CASSKRGNTGELFF.

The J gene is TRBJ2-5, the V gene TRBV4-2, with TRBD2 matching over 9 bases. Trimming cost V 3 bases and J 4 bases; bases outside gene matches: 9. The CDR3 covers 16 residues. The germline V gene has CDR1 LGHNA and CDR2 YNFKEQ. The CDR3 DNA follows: TGTGCCAGCAGCCACGGAGGCGGGGGGGCCTCAGAGACCCAGTACTTC. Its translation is CASSHGGGGASETQYF.

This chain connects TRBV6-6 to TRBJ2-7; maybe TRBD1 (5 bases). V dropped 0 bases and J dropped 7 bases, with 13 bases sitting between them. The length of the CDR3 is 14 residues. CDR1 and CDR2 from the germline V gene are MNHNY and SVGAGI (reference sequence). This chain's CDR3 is CASSYSKGSGEQYF. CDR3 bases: TGTGCCAGCAGTTACTCGAAGGGGTCAGGGGAGCAGTACTTC.

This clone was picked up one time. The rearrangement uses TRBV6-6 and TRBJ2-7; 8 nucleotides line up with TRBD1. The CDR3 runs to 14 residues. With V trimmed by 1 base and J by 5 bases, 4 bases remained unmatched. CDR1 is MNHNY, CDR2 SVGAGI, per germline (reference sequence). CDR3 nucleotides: TGTGCCAGCAGTTACTGGACAGGGCCTCACGAGCAGTACTTC. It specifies CASSYWTGPHEQYF.

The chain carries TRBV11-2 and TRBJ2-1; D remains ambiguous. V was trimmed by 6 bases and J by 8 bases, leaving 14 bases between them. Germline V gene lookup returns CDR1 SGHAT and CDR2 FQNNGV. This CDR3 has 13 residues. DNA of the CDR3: TGTGCCAGCAGTTCGCACCGGGTCTATGAGCAGTTCTTC. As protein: CASSSHRVYEQFF.

The CDR3 spells CATNSRDLNFSNTGELFF. CDR3 DNA sequence: TGTGCCACCAACAGCCGGGACTTAAATTTTTCGAACACCGGGGAGCTGTTTTTT. The V and J genes are TRBV24-1 and TRBJ2-2; maybe TRBD2 (6 bases). Trimming stripped 8 bases from V and 0 bases from J, with 21 bases between. The CDR3 is 18 amino acids. Germline V gene data show CDR1 as KGHDR and CDR2 as SFDVKD.

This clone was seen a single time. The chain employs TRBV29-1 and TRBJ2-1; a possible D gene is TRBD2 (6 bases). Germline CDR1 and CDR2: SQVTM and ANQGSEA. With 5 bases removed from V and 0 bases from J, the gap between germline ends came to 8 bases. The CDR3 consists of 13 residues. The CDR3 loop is CSVLGGSYNEQFF. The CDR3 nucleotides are TGCAGCGTTCTGGGGGGCTCCTACAATGAGCAGTTCTTC.

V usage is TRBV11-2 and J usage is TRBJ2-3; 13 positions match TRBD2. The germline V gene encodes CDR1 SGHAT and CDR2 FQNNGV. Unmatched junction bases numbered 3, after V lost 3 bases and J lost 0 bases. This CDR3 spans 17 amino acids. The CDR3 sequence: CASSLTSGGTSTDTQYF. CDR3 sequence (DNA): TGTGCCAGCAGCTTGACTAGCGGGGGGACTAGCACAGATACGCAGTATTTT.

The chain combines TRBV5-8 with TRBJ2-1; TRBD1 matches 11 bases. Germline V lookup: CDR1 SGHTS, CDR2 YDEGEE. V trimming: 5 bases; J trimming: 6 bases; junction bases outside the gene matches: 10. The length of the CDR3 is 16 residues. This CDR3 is CASRLEKGTGGNEQFF. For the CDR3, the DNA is TGTGCCAGCAGACTCGAGAAAGGGACAGGGGGCAATGAGCAGTTCTTC.

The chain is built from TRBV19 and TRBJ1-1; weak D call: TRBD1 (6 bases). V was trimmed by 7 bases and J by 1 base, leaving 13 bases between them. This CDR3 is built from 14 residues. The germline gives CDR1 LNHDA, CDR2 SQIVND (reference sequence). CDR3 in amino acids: CASTLGGGNTEAFF. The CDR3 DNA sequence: TGTGCCAGTACTCTTGGGGGCGGGAACACTGAAGCTTTCTTT.

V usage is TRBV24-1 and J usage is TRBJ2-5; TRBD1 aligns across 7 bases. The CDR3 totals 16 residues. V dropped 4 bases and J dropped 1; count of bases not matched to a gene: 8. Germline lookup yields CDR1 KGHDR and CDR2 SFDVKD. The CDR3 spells CATSDARTGGQETQYF. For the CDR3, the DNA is TGTGCCACCAGTGACGCCCGGACAGGAGGCCAAGAGACCCAGTACTTC.

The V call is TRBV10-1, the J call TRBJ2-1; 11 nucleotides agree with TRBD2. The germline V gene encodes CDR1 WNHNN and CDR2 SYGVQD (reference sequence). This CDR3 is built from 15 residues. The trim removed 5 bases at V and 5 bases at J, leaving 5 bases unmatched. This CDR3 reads CASSKVAGGNNEQFF. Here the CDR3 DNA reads TGCGCCAGCAGTAAGGTAGCGGGGGGGAACAATGAGCAGTTCTTC.

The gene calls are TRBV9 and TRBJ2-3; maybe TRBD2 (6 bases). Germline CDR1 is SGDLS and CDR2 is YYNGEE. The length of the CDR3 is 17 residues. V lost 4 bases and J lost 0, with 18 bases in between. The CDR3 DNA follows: TGTGCCAGCAGCCCCCGCCAAGGTGGGGGGAGCACAGATACGCAGTATTTT. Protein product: CASSPRQGGGSTDTQYF.

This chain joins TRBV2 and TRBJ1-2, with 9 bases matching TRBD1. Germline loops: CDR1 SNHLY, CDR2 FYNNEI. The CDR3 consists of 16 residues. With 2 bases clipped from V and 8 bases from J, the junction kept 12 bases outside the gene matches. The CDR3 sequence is CASSESNPGQGYGYTF. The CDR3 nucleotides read TGTGCCAGCAGTGAAAGCAATCCGGGACAGGGATACGGCTACACCTTC.

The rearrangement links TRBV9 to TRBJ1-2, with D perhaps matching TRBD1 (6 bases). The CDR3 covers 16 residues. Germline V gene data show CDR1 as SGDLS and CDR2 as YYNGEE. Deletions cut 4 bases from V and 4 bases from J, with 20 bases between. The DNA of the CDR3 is TGTGCCAGCAGCCCTTCTCCACAGGGAAATTTCTATGGCTACACCTTC. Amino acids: CASSPSPQGNFYGYTF.